The 26 T cell receptor beta chains listed next were all sequenced from one sample in a study of patients and donors after allogeneic stem cell transplantation. TCRdb passed the RT-PCR reads through MiXCR, listing each CDR3 protein once. The sample has 150,000 to 200,000 distinct CDR3 sequences, 30% seen once. The sample comprised blood, either unsorted or a sorted T cell fraction (not recorded which). Every receptor here comes from a human donor who was either an allogeneic HSCT recipient or a stem cell or donor lymphocyte infusion donor (not recorded which). It is not recorded whose cells these are; they may come from a transplant donor.

The genes are TRBV12-3 or TRBV12-4 and TRBJ2-5, with 8 bases fitting TRBD1. Germline trimming cut 6 bases from V and 4 bases from J; bases unmatched to any gene: 10. The CDR3 covers 15 residues. This chain's CDR3 is CASSLDRGPLETQYF. As DNA, the CDR3 is TGTGCCAGCAGCCTTGACAGGGGCCCTTTAGAGACCCAGTACTTC.

The rearrangement uses TRBV6-5 and TRBJ2-1; 8 nucleotides align to TRBD1. This CDR3 region has 14 residues. The J segment lost 7 bases and the V segment lost 4 bases, leaving 6 bases of the junction unmatched. Germline V gives CDR1 MNHEY, CDR2 SVGAGI. The CDR3 sequence is CASSSVQGANEQFF. CDR3 nucleotides: TGTGCCAGCAGTTCCGTCCAGGGGGCTAATGAGCAGTTCTTC.

This clonotype appeared a single time. The chain has TRBV4-2 and TRBJ2-7, with D perhaps assigned TRBD1 or TRBD2 (5 bases each). V was cut by 1 base and J by 4 bases, with 11 bases left in between. This CDR3 has 14 amino acids. Germline CDR1 is LGHNA and CDR2 is YNFKEQ. CDR3 DNA sequence: TGTGCCAGCAGCCAAGTGGGGGTCGGTTACGAGCAGTACTTC. This codes for CASSQVGVGYEQYF.

This clonotype was seen at least ten times. The chain links TRBV20-1 to TRBJ1-3; D is undetermined. The CDR3 length is 14 residues. Trimming pared 3 bases from V and 0 bases from J, leaving 9 bases between. The germline V gene encodes CDR1 DFQATT and CDR2 SNEGSKA (reference sequence). The CDR3 sequence: CSARKDGSGNTIYF. The CDR3 nucleotides read TGCAGTGCTAGGAAAGACGGCTCTGGAAACACCATATATTTT.

This chain connects TRBV2 to TRBJ1-5; D is ambiguous. CDR3 size: 13 residues. V dropped 7 bases and J dropped 5 bases, with 12 bases sitting between them. Germline CDR1 is SNHLY and CDR2 is FYNNEI. CDR3 sequence (DNA): TGTGCCAGCACCTCAGGCTTTCATCAGCCCCAGCATTTT. The encoded protein is CASTSGFHQPQHF.

The chain has TRBV20-1 and TRBJ2-3; D is unresolved. The CDR3 length is 13 residues. Trimming cost V 3 bases and J 11 bases, with 18 bases left between them. Germline V gene lookup returns CDR1 DFQATT and CDR2 SNEGSKA (reference sequence). CDR3 residues: CSASRNNADGQYF. CDR3 coding DNA: TGCAGTGCTAGTCGAAACAATGCCGATGGGCAGTATTTT.

This chain joins TRBV21-1 and TRBJ2-7; the table's D gene call, TRBD1, was not cross checked with the DNA. TRBV21-1 is tagged as a pseudogene. The CDR3 spans 12 residues. The CDR3 DNA is TGTGCCAGCAGAGGGGCGTCAAGCGAGCAGTACTTC. This gives the protein CASRGASSEQYF.

This clonotype turned up a few times. The chain has TRBV30 and TRBJ1-5; D is uncertain. CDR1 and CDR2 from the germline V gene are GTSNPN and SVGIG (reference sequence). There are 13 residues in the CDR3. Between the trimmed V and J ends, which lost 2 bases and 4 bases, there was a span of 9 bases. The CDR3 protein is CAWSSQENQPQHF. The CDR3 nucleotides are TGTGCCTGGAGTAGTCAGGAAAATCAGCCCCAGCATTTT.

This clonotype turned up a few times. The rearrangement joins TRBV20-1 to TRBJ2-1, with D maybe TRBD2 (6 bases). Germline-derived CDR1 and CDR2 are DFQATT and SNEGSKA (reference sequence). The CDR3 covers 13 residues. Trimming cost V 5 bases and J 8 bases, with 16 bases left between them. CDR3 in amino acids: CSASRTIPYEQFF. CDR3 DNA sequence: TGCAGTGCTTCCCGGACTATCCCCTATGAGCAGTTCTTC.

CDR3 protein: CASSQAPGPSGNTIYF. For the CDR3, the DNA is TGTGCCAGCAGCCAAGCCCCCGGCCCCTCTGGAAACACCATATATTTT. The chain couples TRBV3-1 to TRBJ1-3, with D hard to call. V dropped 1 base and J dropped 0 bases, with 10 bases sitting between them. The CDR3 covers 16 residues. Looked up from germline, CDR1 is LGHDT and CDR2 is YNNKEL (reference sequence).

This clonotype was seen only a few times. This chain joins TRBV20-1 and TRBJ2-1; TRBD1 aligns across 8 bases. Trimming at V came to 3 bases and at J to 8 bases, leaving 12 bases not matched to a gene. This CDR3 has 15 residues. Germline V gene sequence: CDR1 DFQATT, CDR2 SNEGSKA (reference sequence). The DNA of the CDR3 is TGCAGTGCTAGTAGGTCAGGGGGCGCAGGGTATGAGCAGTTCTTC. Translating gives CSASRSGGAGYEQFF.

Ten or more counts support this clonotype. V gene TRBV15 combines with J gene TRBJ1-2, with a tentative D call TRBD1 (6 bases). This CDR3 comprises 14 residues. V lost 5 bases, J lost 2 bases, and 12 bases lay in between. Germline V gene lookup returns CDR1 LNHNV and CDR2 YYDKDF (reference sequence). The CDR3 loop reads CATSERTANYGYTF. The CDR3 coding sequence is TGTGCCACCAGCGAGAGGACAGCGAACTATGGCTACACCTTC.

V and J are TRBV6-1 and TRBJ2-5; 8 bases fit TRBD1. This CDR3 is built from 15 residues. Germline-derived CDR1 and CDR2 are MNHNS and SASEGT. The V segment lost 5 bases and the J segment 2 bases; nucleotides outside the gene matches: 7. The CDR3 nucleotides read TGTGCCAGCAGTCGCGACAGGGGTGGACAAGAGACCCAGTACTTC. Translation: CASSRDRGGQETQYF.

This clonotype was picked up a small number of times. The J gene is TRBJ2-5, the V gene TRBV7-2, with 10 bases aligning to TRBD2. V lost 2 bases to trimming and J lost 4 bases; unmatched junction nucleotides: 7. This CDR3 is built from 16 residues. The germline V gene encodes CDR1 SGHTA and CDR2 FQGNSA. DNA of the CDR3: TGTGCCAGCAGCTTAACTAGCGGGGCGGGAGGAGAGACCCAGTACTTC. Translation gives CASSLTSGAGGETQYF.

As DNA, the CDR3 is TGCGCCAGCCGATTAGCGGGAGGCAACACCGGGGAGCTGTTTTTT. Protein product: CASRLAGGNTGELFF. The chain links TRBV5-1 to TRBJ2-2; 10 bases align to TRBD2. After removal of 7 bases from V and 2 bases from J, the junction contained 5 bases not matched to a gene. This CDR3 region has 15 residues. Germline loops: CDR1 SGHRS, CDR2 YFSETQ.

The chain couples TRBV27 to TRBJ1-5, with TRBD1 matching 8 bases. The CDR3 contains 16 residues. The germline V gene encodes CDR1 MNHEY and CDR2 SMNVEV (reference sequence). The J segment lost 1 base and the V segment lost 4 bases, leaving 6 bases of the junction unmatched. This chain's CDR3 is CASSSGYRGSNQPQHF. Written as DNA, the CDR3 is TGTGCCAGCAGTTCCGGATACAGGGGGAGCAATCAGCCCCAGCATTTT.

This chain links TRBV21-1 with TRBJ2-5. TRBV21-1 is a pseudogene. This CDR3 has 15 residues. The CDR3 nucleotides read TGTGCCAGCAGCAGATGGGTAATGAGAAAAGAGACCCAGTACTTC. It yields the protein CASSRWVMRKETQYF.

This clonotype was observed a few times. The chain has TRBV5-1 and TRBJ2-7, with D possibly TRBD2 on 5 matching bases. In germline, CDR1 is SGHRS, CDR2 YFSETQ. The CDR3 covers 16 residues. The V end lost 3 bases, the J end lost 2 bases, and 18 bases lay between the germline ends. The CDR3 DNA reads as TGCGCCAGCAGCTCTTTGAGCGGACTCGGTACCTACGAGCAGTACTTC. Amino acid sequence: CASSSLSGLGTYEQYF.

This clonotype was seen a handful of times. The gene calls are TRBV5-1 and TRBJ2-7; D unclear. This CDR3 has 15 amino acids. V shed 2 bases and J shed 3 bases, with 15 bases lying between them. CDR1 is SGHRS, CDR2 YFSETQ, per germline. The CDR3: CASSLRDHTFYEQYF. In DNA form, the CDR3 reads TGCGCCAGCAGCTTACGAGACCACACCTTCTACGAGCAGTACTTC.

This clonotype appeared a few times. This chain uses TRBV27 with TRBJ2-2, with 10 bases identical to TRBD1. Germline lookup yields CDR1 MNHEY and CDR2 SMNVEV (reference sequence). V lost 4 bases, J lost 6 bases, and 14 bases stayed unmatched. CDR3 length: 18 residues. The DNA for the CDR3 is TGTGCCAGCAGTTCAGGCGACCCGGGACAGGGGTACGCCGGGGAGCTGTTTTTT. This sequence encodes CASSSGDPGQGYAGELFF.

This rearrangement joins TRBV15 to TRBJ1-1; a weak D match, TRBD1 (5 bases). Trimming cost V 0 bases and J 0 bases, with 17 bases left between them. The germline gives CDR1 LNHNV, CDR2 YYDKDF (reference sequence). This CDR3 contains 18 residues. The CDR3 DNA is TGTGCCACCAGCAGAGAATTAGCCCCGTACAGGTTGAACACTGAAGCTTTCTTT. It specifies CATSRELAPYRLNTEAFF.

V is TRBV12-3 or TRBV12-4 and J is TRBJ2-5, with no clear D. V was shortened by 3 bases and J by 2 bases, with 4 bases between the two germline ends. This CDR3 comprises 12 residues. CDR3 protein: CASSFTQETQYF. Here the CDR3 DNA reads TGTGCCAGCAGTTTTACGCAAGAGACCCAGTACTTC.

V and J are TRBV12-3 or TRBV12-4 and TRBJ2-2; TRBD1 matches at 7 bases. Germline trimming cut 5 bases from V and 6 bases from J; bases unmatched to any gene: 9. The CDR3 is 15 amino acids. DNA for the CDR3: TGTGCCAGCAGTCCATTGACAGGGATGGCCGGGGAGCTGTTTTTT. Translation: CASSPLTGMAGELFF.

As regards this clonotype: Just one base apart from a much larger clone, this may be a read error. CDR3 residues: CACSVSGRENEQFF. The CDR3, as DNA: TGTGCCTGCAGCGTGAGCGGGAGGGAGAATGAGCAGTTCTTC. The V call is TRBV11-3, the J call TRBJ2-1; TRBD2 agrees at 10 bases. Germline CDR1 and CDR2: SGHNT and YENEEA. CDR3 length: 14 amino acids.

The J gene is TRBJ2-3, the V gene TRBV29-1; D is possibly TRBD1 or TRBD2 (6 bases each). Germline assignment: CDR1 SQVTM and CDR2 ANQGSEA. The CDR3 is 13 residues long. The ends were cut back, 3 bases at V and 1 base at J, with 8 bases in the middle. As DNA, the CDR3 is TGCAGCGTTGAGAGGGGGGGCACAGATACGCAGTATTTT. It encodes CSVERGGTDTQYF.

The rearrangement links TRBV4-1 to TRBJ2-7; 9 nucleotides match TRBD1. V lost 0 bases, J lost 2 bases, and 8 bases stayed unmatched. The CDR3 consists of 17 residues. Germline CDR1 and CDR2: MGHRA and YSYEKL. The CDR3 DNA is TGCGCCAGCAGCCAAGACTTCACCGGGACAGGGACCTACGAGCAGTACTTC. Encoded protein: CASSQDFTGTGTYEQYF.